These T cell receptor beta chains were read from a single sample in a study of Graves' ophthalmopathy and Graves' hyperthyroidism. TCRdb reprocessed the multiplex PCR reads via MiXCR and lists one record per CDR3 protein. The sample has 150,000 to 200,000 distinct CDR3 sequences; 30% to 45% are singletons. The source material was peripheral blood. The receptor set was obtained from a woman between 40 and 55 years old with Graves' ophthalmopathy. CDR3s include the opening cysteine and the closing phenylalanine or tryptophan. The D gene is left open where the match is weak. Size values are once, few and many counts, or a class for expanded clones, and some rows have none.

d_call	clone_size	v_call	j_call	cdr3_aa	cdr3_nt
NA	NA	TRBV11-2	TRBJ1-1	CASSHGGGSTEAFF	TGTGCCAGCAGCCATGGAGGAGGGAGTACTGAAGCTTTCTTT
NA	few	TRBV6-2/TRBV6-3	TRBJ2-7	CASSLHPIGAKPYEQYF	TGTGCCAGCAGTCTCCACCCAATCGGGGCCAAACCTTACGAGCAGTACTTC
TRBD2	NA	TRBV7-9	TRBJ2-5	CASSFRGLAGEETQYF	TGTGCCAGCAGCTTTAGGGGACTAGCGGGAGAAGAGACCCAGTACTTC
TRBD2	many	TRBV5-4	TRBJ2-7	CASSFGNNPWGGIYEQYF	TGTGCCAGCAGCTTCGGGAACAACCCTTGGGGGGGGATCTACGAGCAGTACTTC
NA	many	TRBV12-3/TRBV12-4	TRBJ2-3	CASSFNGDTQYF	TGTGCCAGCAGTTTTAACGGAGATACGCAGTATTTT
TRBD2	NA	TRBV7-8	TRBJ2-7	CASSPAGGSGYEQYF	TGTGCCAGCAGCCCAGCGGGAGGGTCGGGGTACGAGCAGTACTTC
TRBD2	NA	TRBV6-1	TRBJ2-7	CASRGSGSSYEQYF	TGTGCCAGCAGGGGGAGCGGGAGCTCCTACGAGCAGTACTTC
NA	NA	TRBV28	TRBJ2-7	CASSSPQGNPYEQYF	TGTGCCAGCAGTTCGCCTCAGGGAAACCCCTACGAGCAGTACTTC
TRBD2	NA	TRBV6-1	TRBJ2-5	CASSRSGIGGETQYF	TGTGCCAGCAGTCGTAGCGGGATAGGTGGGGAGACCCAGTACTTC
TRBD1	few	TRBV12-3/TRBV12-4	TRBJ1-5	CASSLGTGALYSNQPQHF	TGTGCCAGCAGTTTAGGGACAGGGGCGTTGTATAGCAATCAGCCCCAGCATTTT
NA	NA	TRBV6-4	TRBJ2-7	CASSLLIGKQYF	TGTGCCAGCAGTCTTCTTATAGGGAAGCAGTACTTC
NA	many	TRBV5-1	TRBJ2-5	CASSLGGRTDQETQYF	TGCGCCAGCAGCTTGGGAGGACGGACCGATCAAGAGACCCAGTACTTC
NA	NA	TRBV6-1	TRBJ2-7	CASSEEQGGAYEQYF	TGTGCCAGCAGTGAAGAACAGGGAGGCGCCTACGAGCAGTACTTC
NA	many	TRBV10-3	TRBJ1-1	CAISAGGPLNTEAFF	TGTGCCATCAGCGCCGGGGGACCCCTGAACACTGAAGCTTTCTTT